Listed here are 6 T cell receptor beta chains from one sample, sequenced in a study of shared clonotypes between healthy human individuals. Data came from immunoSEQ multiplex PCR; TCRdb stores just in-frame clones and leaves some out. This sample carries 800,000 to 950,000 clones, roughly 96% of them seen once, and the ten largest clones take around 0.21%. Naive CD8 cells lacked CD45RO and underwent positive selection for CCR7, leaving out terminally differentiated effector memory CD45RA+ cells. The sample comprised naive CD8+ T cells sorted from blood. These TCRs come from a man aged 25-40 years in good health.

The chain uses TRBV7-6 and TRBJ2-1, with TRBD2 matching over 13 bases. CDR1 is SGHVS, CDR2 FNYEAQ, per germline. The CDR3 totals 16 residues. V was clipped by 4 bases and J by 4 bases; unmatched bases: 4. Written as DNA, the CDR3 is TGTGCCAGCAGCTCCCGGGGACTAGCGGGATACAATGAGCAGTTCTTC. Translation: CASSSRGLAGYNEQFF.

On this clone: Other DNA sequences in the sample encode the same CDR3. The V and J genes are TRBV6-5 and TRBJ2-1, with D hard to call. V lost 0 bases and J lost 3, with 3 bases in between. The CDR3 is made up of 13 amino acids. Germline V gives CDR1 MNHEY, CDR2 SVGAGI. DNA for the CDR3: TGTGCCAGCAGTTACTCCAGCTACAATGAGCAGTTCTTC. Translated: CASSYSSYNEQFF.

This sequence joins TRBV7-9 and TRBJ2-3, with TRBD2 matching 11 bases. The germline V gene has CDR1 SEHNR and CDR2 FQNEAQ (reference sequence). With 5 bases clipped from V and 4 bases from J, the junction kept 11 bases outside the gene matches. The CDR3 contains 17 residues. The CDR3 sequence: CASSERLAGRSADTQYF. Written as DNA, the CDR3 is TGTGCCAGCAGCGAAAGACTAGCGGGAAGGAGTGCAGATACGCAGTATTTT.

The chain is built from TRBV28 and TRBJ1-1; D perhaps matches TRBD1 (6 bases). This CDR3 comprises 17 residues. Germline V CDR1 and CDR2: MDHEN, SYDVKM. V shed 1 base and J shed 3 bases, with 18 bases lying between them. As DNA, the CDR3 is TGTGCCAGCAGTTTATCCCAATGGGGGGCCAAGTACACTGAAGCTTTCTTT. Its protein product is CASSLSQWGAKYTEAFF.

The CDR3 spells CASSIRTGSPETQYF. The DNA of the CDR3 is TGTGCCAGTAGTATACGGACTGGGTCTCCGGAGACCCAGTACTTC. This chain joins TRBV19 and TRBJ2-5; a possible D gene is TRBD2 (5 bases). This CDR3 is built from 15 residues. Per the germline V gene, CDR1 is LNHDA and CDR2 is SQIVND (reference sequence). Trimming left V 2 bases short and J 5 bases short, with 15 bases between.

Details on this clone: In the same sample, other DNA sequences code for this CDR3. The chain carries TRBV27 and TRBJ1-5; D remains unclear. The ends were cut back, 0 bases at V and 0 bases at J, with 3 bases in the middle. Germline CDR1 MNHEY, CDR2 SMNVEV (reference sequence). The CDR3 sequence is 14 residues long. CDR3 sequence: CASSLSDSNQPQHF. The CDR3 nucleotides are TGTGCCAGCAGTTTATCAGATAGCAATCAGCCCCAGCATTTT.